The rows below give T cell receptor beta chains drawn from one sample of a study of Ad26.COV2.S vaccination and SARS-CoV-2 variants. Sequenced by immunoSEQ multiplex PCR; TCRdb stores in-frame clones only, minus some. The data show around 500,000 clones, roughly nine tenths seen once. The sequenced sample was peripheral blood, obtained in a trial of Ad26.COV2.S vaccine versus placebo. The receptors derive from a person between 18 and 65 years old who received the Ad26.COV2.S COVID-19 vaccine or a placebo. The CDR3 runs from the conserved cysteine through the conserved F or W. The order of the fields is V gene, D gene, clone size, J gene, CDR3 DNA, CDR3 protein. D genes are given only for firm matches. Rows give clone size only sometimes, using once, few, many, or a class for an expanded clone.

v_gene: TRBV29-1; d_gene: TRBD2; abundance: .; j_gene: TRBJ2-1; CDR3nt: TGCAGCGTGGGGGGACTAGCGGGGAAATCCAATGAGCAGTTCTTC; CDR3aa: CSVGGLAGKSNEQFF
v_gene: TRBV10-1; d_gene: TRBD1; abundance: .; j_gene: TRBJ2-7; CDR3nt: TGCGCCAGCAGTCCGGGACAGGCCCCCTACGAGCAGTACTTC; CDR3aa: CASSPGQAPYEQYF
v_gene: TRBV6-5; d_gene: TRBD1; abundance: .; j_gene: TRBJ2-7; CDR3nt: TGTGCCAGCAGAAGAACGGGACAGACGTACGAGCAGTACTTC; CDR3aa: CASRRTGQTYEQYF
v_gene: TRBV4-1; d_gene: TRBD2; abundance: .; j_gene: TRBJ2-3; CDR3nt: TGCGCCAGCAGCCAAGATAGCGGGGGGGCGGCTAGCACAGATACGCAGTATTTT; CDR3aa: CASSQDSGGAASTDTQYF
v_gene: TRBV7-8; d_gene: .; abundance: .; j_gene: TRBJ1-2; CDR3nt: TGTGCCAGCAGCTTAGGTGGGGCGGATGGCTACACCTTC; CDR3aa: CASSLGGADGYTF
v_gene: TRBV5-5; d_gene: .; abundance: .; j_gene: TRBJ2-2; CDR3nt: TGTGCCAGCAGCTTGGCTGCGTATACGAACACCGGGGAGCTGTTTTTT; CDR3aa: CASSLAAYTNTGELFF
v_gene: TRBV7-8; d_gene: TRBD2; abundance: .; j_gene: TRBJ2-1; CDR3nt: TGTGCCAGCAGCGTATTATTCAGACTAGCGGGGGGTATCTCCTACAATGAGCAGTTCTTC; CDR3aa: CASSVLFRLAGGISYNEQFF
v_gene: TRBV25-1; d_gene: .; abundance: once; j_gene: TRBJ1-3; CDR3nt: TGTGCCAGCAGTACGCTAGTGGCAGGCGGTGGAAACACCATATATTTT; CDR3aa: CASSTLVAGGGNTIYF
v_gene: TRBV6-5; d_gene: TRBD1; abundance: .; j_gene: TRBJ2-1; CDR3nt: TGTGCCAGCACACTTTCGGGACAGGGCCACAATGAGCAGTTCTTC; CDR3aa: CASTLSGQGHNEQFF
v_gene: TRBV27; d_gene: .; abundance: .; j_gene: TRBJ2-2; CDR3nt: TGTGCCAGCAGTTTACCGGGAGCTGGCGGGGAGCTGTTTTTT; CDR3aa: CASSLPGAGGELFF
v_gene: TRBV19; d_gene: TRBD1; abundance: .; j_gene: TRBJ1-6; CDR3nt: TGTGCCAGTAGTATCGGGACAGAAAAAGCACCCCTCCACTTT; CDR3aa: CASSIGTEKAPLHF
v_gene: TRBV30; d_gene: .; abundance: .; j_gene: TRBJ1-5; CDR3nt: TGTGCCTGGAGTCGCCCCCCTCAGCCCCAGCATTTT; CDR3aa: CAWSRPPQPQHF
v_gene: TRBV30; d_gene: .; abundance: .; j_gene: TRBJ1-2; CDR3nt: TGTGCCTGGAGTGGACAGGAGGACTATGGCTACACCTTC; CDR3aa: CAWSGQEDYGYTF
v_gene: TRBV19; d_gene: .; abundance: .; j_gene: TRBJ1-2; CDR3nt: TGTGCCAGTAGTATTGGCGGGGGCGGCTATGGCTACACCTTC; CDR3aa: CASSIGGGGYGYTF
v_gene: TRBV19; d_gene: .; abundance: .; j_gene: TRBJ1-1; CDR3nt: TGTGCCAGTAGGGATGGACCCAGCCGGAGGAACACTGAAGCTTTCTTT; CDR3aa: CASRDGPSRRNTEAFF
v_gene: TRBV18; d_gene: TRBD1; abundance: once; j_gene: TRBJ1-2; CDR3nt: TGTGCCAGCTCACCACTCGACAGGGGGGACTATGGCTACACCTTC; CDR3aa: CASSPLDRGDYGYTF
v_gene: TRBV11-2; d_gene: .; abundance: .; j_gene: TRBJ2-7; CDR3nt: TGTGCCAGCAGCCGCCGGGACGTATCCTACGAGCAGTACTTC; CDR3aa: CASSRRDVSYEQYF
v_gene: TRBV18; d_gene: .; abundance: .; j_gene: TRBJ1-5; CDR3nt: TGTGCCAGCTCACCCCTAGGGGTCTCCCGTAGCAATCAGCCCCAGCATTTT; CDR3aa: CASSPLGVSRSNQPQHF
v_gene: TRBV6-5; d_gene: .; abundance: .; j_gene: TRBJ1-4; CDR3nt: TGTGCCAGCAGTTACAACCAGATACAAAAACTGTTTTTT; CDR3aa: CASSYNQIQKLFF
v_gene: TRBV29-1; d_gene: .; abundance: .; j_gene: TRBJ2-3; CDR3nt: TGCAGTGGCAGAGAGGATACGCAGTATTTT; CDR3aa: CSGREDTQYF
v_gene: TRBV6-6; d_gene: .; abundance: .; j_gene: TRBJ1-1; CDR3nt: TGTGCCACTAGGGTGGGTAACACTGAAGCTTTCTTT; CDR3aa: CATRVGNTEAFF
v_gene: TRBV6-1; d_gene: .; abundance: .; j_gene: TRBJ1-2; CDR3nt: TGTGCCAGCAGTGACACGACAGGAAAGGCGAACTATGGCTACACCTTC; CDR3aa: CASSDTTGKANYGYTF
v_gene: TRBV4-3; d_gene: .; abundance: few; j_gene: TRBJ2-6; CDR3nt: TGCGCCAGCAGCCAAGATGGGTACTCTGGGGCCAACGTCCTGACTTTC; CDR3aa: CASSQDGYSGANVLTF
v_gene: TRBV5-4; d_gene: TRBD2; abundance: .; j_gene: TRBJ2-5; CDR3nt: TGTGCCAGCAGCTTGGACGGGACTAGCGGGAGATCGCTCCAAGAGACCCAGTACTTC; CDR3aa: CASSLDGTSGRSLQETQYF
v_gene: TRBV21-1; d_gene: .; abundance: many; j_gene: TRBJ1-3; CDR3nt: TGTGCCAGCACCGACAGGGGTGGAAACACCATATATTTT; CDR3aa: CASTDRGGNTIYF
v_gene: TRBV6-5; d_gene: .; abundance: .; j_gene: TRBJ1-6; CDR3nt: TGTGCCAGCAGTTTCGAGGGCCATTCACCCCTCCACTTT; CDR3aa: CASSFEGHSPLHF
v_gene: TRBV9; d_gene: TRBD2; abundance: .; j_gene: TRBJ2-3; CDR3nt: TGTGCCAGCAGCGTCGGACTAGCGGGGGGGCCCACAGATACGCAGTATTTT; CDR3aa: CASSVGLAGGPTDTQYF
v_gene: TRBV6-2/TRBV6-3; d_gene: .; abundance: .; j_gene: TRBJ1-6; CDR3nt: TGTGCCAGCAGTTACCGAACGGGGGGTTCACCCCTCCACTTT; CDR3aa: CASSYRTGGSPLHF
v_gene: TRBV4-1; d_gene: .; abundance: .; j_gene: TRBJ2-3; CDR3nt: TGCGCCAGCAGCCATCCAGACAGGGAGGCAGATACGCAGTATTTT; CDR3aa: CASSHPDREADTQYF
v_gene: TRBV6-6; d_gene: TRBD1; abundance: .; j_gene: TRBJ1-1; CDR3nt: TGTGCCAGCAGTTCGACAGGGAATGCTTTCTTT; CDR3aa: CASSSTGNAFF
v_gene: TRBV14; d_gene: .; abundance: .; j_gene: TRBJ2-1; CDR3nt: TGTGCCAGCAGCCCAAGAATAGGACAATACAATGAGCAGTTCTTC; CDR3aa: CASSPRIGQYNEQFF
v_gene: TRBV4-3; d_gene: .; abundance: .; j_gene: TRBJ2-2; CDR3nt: TGCGCCAGCAGCCAAGACCGAACGGGTTCGAGCACCGGGGAGCTGTTTTTT; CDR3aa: CASSQDRTGSSTGELFF
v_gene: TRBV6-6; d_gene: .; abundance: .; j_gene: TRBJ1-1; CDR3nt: TGTGCCACCTCACCGAACACTGAAGCTTTCTTT; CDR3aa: CATSPNTEAFF
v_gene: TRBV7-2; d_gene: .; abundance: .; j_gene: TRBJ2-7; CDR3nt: TGTGCCAGCAGCTTAGGTCACAGCGTACCTACGAAGCAGTACTTC; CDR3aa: CASSLGHSVPTKQYF
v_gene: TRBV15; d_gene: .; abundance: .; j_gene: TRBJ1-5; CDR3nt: TGTGCCACCAGCAGAGGGGATTGGGGTCAGCCCCAGCATTTT; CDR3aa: CATSRGDWGQPQHF
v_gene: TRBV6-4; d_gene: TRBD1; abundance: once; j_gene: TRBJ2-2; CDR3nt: TGTGCCACCAGACAGGGTCCGAACACCGGGGAGCTGTTTTTT; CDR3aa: CATRQGPNTGELFF
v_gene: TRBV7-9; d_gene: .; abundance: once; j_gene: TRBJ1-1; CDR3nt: TGTGCCAGCAGCTTAGTCCCTGAAGCTTTCTTT; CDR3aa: CASSLVPEAFF
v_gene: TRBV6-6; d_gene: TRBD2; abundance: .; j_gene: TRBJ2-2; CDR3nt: TGTGCCAGCAGGGGACTAGCGGGGGAGAACACCGGGGAGCTGTTTTTT; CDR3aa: CASRGLAGENTGELFF
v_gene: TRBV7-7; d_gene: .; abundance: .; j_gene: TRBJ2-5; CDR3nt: TGTGCTAGCAGCTTAATTATCGGGGGACAAGAGACCCAGTACTTC; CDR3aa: CASSLIIGGQETQYF
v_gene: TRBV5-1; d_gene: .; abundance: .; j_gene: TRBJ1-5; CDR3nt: TGCGCCAGCAGCTTTTCCGGGGATTATGATCAGCCCCAGCATTTT; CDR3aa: CASSFSGDYDQPQHF
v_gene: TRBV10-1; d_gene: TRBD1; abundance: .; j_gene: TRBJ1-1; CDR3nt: TGCGCCAGCAGTGAGCCCATGGGACAGACTATGAACACTGAAGCTTTCTTT; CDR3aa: CASSEPMGQTMNTEAFF
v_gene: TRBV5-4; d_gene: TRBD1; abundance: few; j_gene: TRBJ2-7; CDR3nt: TGTGCCAGCACCCTTGACAGGGCAACCTACGAGCAGTACTTC; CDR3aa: CASTLDRATYEQYF
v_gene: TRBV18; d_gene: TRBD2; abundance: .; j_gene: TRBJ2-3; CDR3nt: TGTGCCAGCTCACTTACTAGCGGGAGCGGGGATACGCAGTATTTT; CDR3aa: CASSLTSGSGDTQYF
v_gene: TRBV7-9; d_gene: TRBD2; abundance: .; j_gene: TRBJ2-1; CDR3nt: TGTGCCAGCAGCTCCTTGTCAGCGGGGGACTACAATGAGCAGTTCTTC; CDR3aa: CASSSLSAGDYNEQFF
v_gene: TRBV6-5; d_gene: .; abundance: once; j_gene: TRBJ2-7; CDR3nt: TGTGCCAGCACCCACCGGGACCCCACCTACGAGCAGTACTTC; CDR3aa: CASTHRDPTYEQYF
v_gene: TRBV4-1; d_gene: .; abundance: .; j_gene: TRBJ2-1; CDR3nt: TGCGCCAGCAGCCAAGCTCTACGCGACAATGAGCAGTTCTTC; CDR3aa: CASSQALRDNEQFF
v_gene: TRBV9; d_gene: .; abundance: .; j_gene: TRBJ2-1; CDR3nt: TGTGCCAGCAGCGTTAGCGGATCAAACTACAATGAGCAGTTCTTC; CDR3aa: CASSVSGSNYNEQFF
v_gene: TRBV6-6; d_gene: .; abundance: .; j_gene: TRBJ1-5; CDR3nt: TGTGCCAGCAGTTACCCGGGGTTGAATCAGCCCCAGCATTTT; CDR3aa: CASSYPGLNQPQHF
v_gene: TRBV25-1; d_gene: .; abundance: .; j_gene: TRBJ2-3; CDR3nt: TGTGCCAGCACCTGGGACACCAGCACAGATACGCAGTATTTT; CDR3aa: CASTWDTSTDTQYF
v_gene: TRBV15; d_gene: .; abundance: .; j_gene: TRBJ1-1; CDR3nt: TGTGCCACCAGCAGAGTTCTCTGGGAGACTGAAGCTTTCTTT; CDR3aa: CATSRVLWETEAFF
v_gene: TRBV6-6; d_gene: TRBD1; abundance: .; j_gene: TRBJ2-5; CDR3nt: TGTGCCAGCAGTCGTACCGACAGGGTACAAGAGACCCAGTACTTC; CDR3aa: CASSRTDRVQETQYF
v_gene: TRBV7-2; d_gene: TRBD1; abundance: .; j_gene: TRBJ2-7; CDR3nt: TGTGCCAGCAGCTTAACGGGACAGGGATCTATCGAGCAGTACTTC; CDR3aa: CASSLTGQGSIEQYF
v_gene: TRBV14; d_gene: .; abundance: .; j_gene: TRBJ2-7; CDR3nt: TGTGCCACCGCCGATATCTCCTACGAGCAGTACTTC; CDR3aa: CATADISYEQYF